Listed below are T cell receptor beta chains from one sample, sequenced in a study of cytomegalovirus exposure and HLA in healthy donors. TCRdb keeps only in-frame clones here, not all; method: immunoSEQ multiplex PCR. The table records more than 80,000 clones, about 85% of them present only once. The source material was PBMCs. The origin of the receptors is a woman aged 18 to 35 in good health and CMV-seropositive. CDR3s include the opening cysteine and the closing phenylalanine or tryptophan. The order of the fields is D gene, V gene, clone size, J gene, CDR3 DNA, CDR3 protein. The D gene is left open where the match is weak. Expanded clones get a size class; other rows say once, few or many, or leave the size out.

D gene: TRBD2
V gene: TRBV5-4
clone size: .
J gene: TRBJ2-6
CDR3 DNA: TGTGCCAGCAGTTCCGGCGGGGGGCCTGGGGCCAACGTCCTGACTTTC
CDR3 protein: CASSSGGGPGANVLTF

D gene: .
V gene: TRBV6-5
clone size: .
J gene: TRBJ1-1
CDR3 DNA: TGTGCCAGCAGCCATAGAGGGATGAACACTGAAGCTTTCTTT
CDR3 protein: CASSHRGMNTEAFF

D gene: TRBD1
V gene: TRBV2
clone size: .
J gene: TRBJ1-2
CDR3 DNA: TGTGCCAGGCGGGGGGTGACAGGGGGGAACTATGGCTACACCTTC
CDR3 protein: CARRGVTGGNYGYTF

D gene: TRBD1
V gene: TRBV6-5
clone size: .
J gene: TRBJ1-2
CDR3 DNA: TGTGCCAGCAGTTCACTCGGGCAGGGGGTCTATGGCTACACCTTC
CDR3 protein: CASSSLGQGVYGYTF

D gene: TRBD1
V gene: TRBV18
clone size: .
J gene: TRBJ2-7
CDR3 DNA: TGTGCCAGCTCACTGGCCGGGACAGCCCCCTCTTCCTACGAGCAGTACTTC
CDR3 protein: CASSLAGTAPSSYEQYF

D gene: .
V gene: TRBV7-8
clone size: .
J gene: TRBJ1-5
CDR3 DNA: TGTGCCAGCAGCTTACAAGTCCCGGGGAATCAGCCCCAGCATTTT
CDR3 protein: CASSLQVPGNQPQHF

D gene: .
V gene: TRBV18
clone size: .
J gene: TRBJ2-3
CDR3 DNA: TGTGCCAGCTCCCTCCTTACAGGGAGGGCAGATACGCAGTATTTT
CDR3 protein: CASSLLTGRADTQYF

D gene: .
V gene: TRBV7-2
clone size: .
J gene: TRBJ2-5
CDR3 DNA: TGTGCCAGCAGCTACGGGGGTCAAGAGACCCAGTACTTC
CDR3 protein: CASSYGGQETQYF

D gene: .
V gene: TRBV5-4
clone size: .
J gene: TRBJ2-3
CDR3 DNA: TGTGCCAGCAGCTTAAACGACAGGCTGGATACGCAGTATTTT
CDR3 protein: CASSLNDRLDTQYF

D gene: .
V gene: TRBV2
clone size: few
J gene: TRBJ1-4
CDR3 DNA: TGTGCCAGCAGCACAAGAGGGGGAAAACTGTTTTTT
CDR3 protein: CASSTRGGKLFF

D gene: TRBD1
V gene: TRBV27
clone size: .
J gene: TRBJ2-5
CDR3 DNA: TGTGCCAGCAGTTCAGGGACAGGGCGGGGGACCCAGTACTTC
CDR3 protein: CASSSGTGRGTQYF

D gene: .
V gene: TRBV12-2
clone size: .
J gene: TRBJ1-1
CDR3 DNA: TGTGCAAGTCGCTTTATGGGGCGACACACTGAAGCTTTCTTT
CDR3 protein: CASRFMGRHTEAFF

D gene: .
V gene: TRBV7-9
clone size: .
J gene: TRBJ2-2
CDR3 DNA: TGTGCCAGCAGTTCCGAGGCCGGGGAGCTGTTTTTT
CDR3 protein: CASSSEAGELFF

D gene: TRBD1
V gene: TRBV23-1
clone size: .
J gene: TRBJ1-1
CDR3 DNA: TGCGCCAGCAGTCACTCGGGACAGGGAAGGACTGAAGCTTTCTTT
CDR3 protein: CASSHSGQGRTEAFF

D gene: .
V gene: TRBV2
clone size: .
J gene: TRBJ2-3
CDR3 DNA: TGTGCCAGCAGTGAGGGACACTGGGATACGCAGTATTTT
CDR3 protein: CASSEGHWDTQYF

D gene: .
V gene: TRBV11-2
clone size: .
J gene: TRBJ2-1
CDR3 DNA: TGTGCCAGCAGCGCTACACTATCAGCGGTCATTAATGAGCAGTTCTTC
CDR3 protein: CASSATLSAVINEQFF

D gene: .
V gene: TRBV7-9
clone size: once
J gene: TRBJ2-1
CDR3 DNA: TGTGCCAGCAGCTCAGTTCGTGCAGGGGCCTCCTACAATGAGCAGTTCTTC
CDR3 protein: CASSSVRAGASYNEQFF

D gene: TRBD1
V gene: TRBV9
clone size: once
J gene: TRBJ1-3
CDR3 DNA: TGTGCCAGCAGCGTTGGGACAGCCTCTGGAAACACCATATATTTT
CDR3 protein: CASSVGTASGNTIYF

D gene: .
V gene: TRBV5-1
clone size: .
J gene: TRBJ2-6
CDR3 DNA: TGCGCCAGCAGCTTCCCTCGGGATTCTCCTTCTGGGGCCAACGTCCTGACTTTC
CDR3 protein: CASSFPRDSPSGANVLTF

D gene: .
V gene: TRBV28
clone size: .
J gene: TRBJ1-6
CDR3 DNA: TGTGCCAGCAGTTTACCGCAGGGGTGGAATTCACCCCTCCACTTT
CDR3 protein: CASSLPQGWNSPLHF

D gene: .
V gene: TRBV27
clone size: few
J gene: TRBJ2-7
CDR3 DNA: TGTGCCAGCGGTCGGACAGTGGGGACCTACGAGCAGTACTTC
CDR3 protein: CASGRTVGTYEQYF

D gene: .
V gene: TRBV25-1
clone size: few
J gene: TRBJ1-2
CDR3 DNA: TGTGCCAGCAGTGAAGGGGGCCAGGGAGGGTATGGCTACACCTTC
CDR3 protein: CASSEGGQGGYGYTF

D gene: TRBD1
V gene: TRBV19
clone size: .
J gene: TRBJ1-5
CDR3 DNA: TGTGCCAGTAAAGCGTGGGACAGCTTTCAGCCCCAGCATTTT
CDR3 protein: CASKAWDSFQPQHF

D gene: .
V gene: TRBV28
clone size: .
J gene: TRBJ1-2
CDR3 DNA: TGTGCCAGCAGTTACAGGGAGAACTATGGCTACACCTTC
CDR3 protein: CASSYRENYGYTF

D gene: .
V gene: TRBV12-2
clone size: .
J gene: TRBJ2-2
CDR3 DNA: TGTGCAAGTCGCCAATCTCCGTCCGGGACAGCCCACGCGAACACCGGGGAGCTGTTTTTT
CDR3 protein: CASRQSPSGTAHANTGELFF

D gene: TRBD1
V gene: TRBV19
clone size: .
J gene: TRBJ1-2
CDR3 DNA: TGTGCCACTAAAACCGGACAGGGGAATTATGGCTACACCTTC
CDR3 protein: CATKTGQGNYGYTF

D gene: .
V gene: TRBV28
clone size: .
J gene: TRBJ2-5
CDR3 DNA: TGTGCCAGCAGTTTAGACAGCGCAGAGACCCAGTACTTC
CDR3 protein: CASSLDSAETQYF

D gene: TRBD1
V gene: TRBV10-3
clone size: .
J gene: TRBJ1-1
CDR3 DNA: TGTGCCATCAGTGAGTTCGGGGACAGCGACACTGAAGCTTTCTTT
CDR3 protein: CAISEFGDSDTEAFF

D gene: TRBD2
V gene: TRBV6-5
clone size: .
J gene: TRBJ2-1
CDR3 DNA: TGTGCCAGCAGCGGGACTAGCGGGAATGAGCAGTTCTTC
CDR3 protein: CASSGTSGNEQFF

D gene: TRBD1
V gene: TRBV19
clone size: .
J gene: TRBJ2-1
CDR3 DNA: TGTGCCAGTAGTATAGGGGACAGGGGGCTTAATGAGCAGTTCTTC
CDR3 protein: CASSIGDRGLNEQFF

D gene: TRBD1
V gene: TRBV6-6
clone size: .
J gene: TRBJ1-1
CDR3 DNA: TGTGCCAGCAGACGAGACCGGGACAGCGCGAGGGCTTTCTTT
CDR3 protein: CASRRDRDSARAFF

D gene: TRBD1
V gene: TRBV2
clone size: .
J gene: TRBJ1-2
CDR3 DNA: TGTGCCAGCAGTGGTATCGGGACAGGGGTGCATGGCTACACCTTC
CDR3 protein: CASSGIGTGVHGYTF

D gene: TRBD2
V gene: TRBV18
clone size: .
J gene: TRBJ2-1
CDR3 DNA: TGTGCCAGCTCACCACCGAACGGGGGGGACGCTGAGCAGTTCTTC
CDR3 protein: CASSPPNGGDAEQFF

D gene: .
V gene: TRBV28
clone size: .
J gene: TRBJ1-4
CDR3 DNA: TGTGCCAGCAGTCCCCCGAGAGGAGATGAAAAACTGTTTTTT
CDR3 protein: CASSPPRGDEKLFF

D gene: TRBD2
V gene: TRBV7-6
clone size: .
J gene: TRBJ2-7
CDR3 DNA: TGTGCCAGCAGCTCGGGACTAGGAAAATCCTACGAGCAGTACTTC
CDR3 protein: CASSSGLGKSYEQYF

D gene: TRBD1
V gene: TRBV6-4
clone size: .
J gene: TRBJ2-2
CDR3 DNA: TGTGCCAGCAGTCAACAGGGGACCGGGGAGCTGTTTTTT
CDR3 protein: CASSQQGTGELFF

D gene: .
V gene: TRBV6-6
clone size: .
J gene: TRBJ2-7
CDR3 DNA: TGTGCCAGCACCAGACAGGCAGGGGAGCAGTACTTC
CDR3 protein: CASTRQAGEQYF

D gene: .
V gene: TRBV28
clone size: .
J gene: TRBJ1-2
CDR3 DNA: TGTGCCGCCCGGGCAGGGCCCAACCGCTATGGCTACACCTTC
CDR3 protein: CAARAGPNRYGYTF

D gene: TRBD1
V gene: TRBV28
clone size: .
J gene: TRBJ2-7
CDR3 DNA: TGTGCCAGCAAGCCCCGGGACAGGGTTTACGAGCAGTACTTC
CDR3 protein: CASKPRDRVYEQYF

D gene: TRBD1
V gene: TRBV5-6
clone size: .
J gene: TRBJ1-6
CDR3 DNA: TGTGCCAGCAGCTTACGGACAGGGGAAAGGGCACCCCTCCACTTT
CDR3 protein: CASSLRTGERAPLHF

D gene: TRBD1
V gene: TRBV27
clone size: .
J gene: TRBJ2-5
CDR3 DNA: TGTGCCAGCAGTAGGGACAGGGGGACTGGGACCCAGTACTTC
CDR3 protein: CASSRDRGTGTQYF

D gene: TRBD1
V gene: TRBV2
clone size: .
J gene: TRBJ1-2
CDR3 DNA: TGTGCCAACGGACAGGGGGACAGCTATGGCTACACCTTC
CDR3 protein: CANGQGDSYGYTF

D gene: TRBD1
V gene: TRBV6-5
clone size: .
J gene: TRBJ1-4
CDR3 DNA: TGTGCCAGCAGCGCCGGGACAGGGAAGCTTGGACTGTTTTTT
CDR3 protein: CASSAGTGKLGLFF

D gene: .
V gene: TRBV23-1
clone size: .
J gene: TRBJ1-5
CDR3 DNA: TGCGCCAGCAGTCAACAATTTGCAGGCCGCAATCAGCCCCAGCATTTT
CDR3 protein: CASSQQFAGRNQPQHF

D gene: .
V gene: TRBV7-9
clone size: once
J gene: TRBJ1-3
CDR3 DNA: TGTGCCAGCAGCTTGGGACTTGCTGGAAACACCATATATTTT
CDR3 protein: CASSLGLAGNTIYF

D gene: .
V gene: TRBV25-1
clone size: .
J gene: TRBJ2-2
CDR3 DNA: TGTGCCAGCAGTGACAGGGTGAACACCGGGGAGCTGTTTTTT
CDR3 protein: CASSDRVNTGELFF

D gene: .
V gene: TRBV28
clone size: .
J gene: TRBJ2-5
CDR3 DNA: TGTGCCAGCAGTTCATCGACAGCCACCCAAGAGACCCAGTACTTC
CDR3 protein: CASSSSTATQETQYF

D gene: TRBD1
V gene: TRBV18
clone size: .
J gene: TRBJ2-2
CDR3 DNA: TGTGCCAGCTCACCACCCCAGACAGGGACGACCGGGGAGCTGTTTTTT
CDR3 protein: CASSPPQTGTTGELFF

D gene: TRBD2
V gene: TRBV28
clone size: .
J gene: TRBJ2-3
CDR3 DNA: TGTGCCAGCAGTCCTAGCGGGGGGGCGACAGATACGCAGTATTTT
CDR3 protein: CASSPSGGATDTQYF

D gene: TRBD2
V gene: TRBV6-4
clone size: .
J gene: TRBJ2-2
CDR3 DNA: TGTGCCAGCGGGCCGGGACTACCTAACACCGGGGAGCTGTTTTTT
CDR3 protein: CASGPGLPNTGELFF

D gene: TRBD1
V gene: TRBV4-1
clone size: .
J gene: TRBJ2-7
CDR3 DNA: TGCGCCAGCAGCCAAGTGGGACAGGGGTACGAGCAGTACTTC
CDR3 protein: CASSQVGQGYEQYF

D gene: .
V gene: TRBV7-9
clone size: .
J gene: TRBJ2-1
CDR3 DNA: TGTGCCAGCAGCTTAGCGCGGCCGCCTCGGGGGCAGTTCTTC
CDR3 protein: CASSLARPPRGQFF

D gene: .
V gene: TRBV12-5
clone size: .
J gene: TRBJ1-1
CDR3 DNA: TGTGCTAGTGGCCTGGACTGGAACACTGAAGCTTTCTTT
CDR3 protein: CASGLDWNTEAFF